These T cell receptor beta chains were read from a single sample in a study of blood T cell repertoires in COVID-19. Only in-frame clones appear in the TCRdb table, and some are missing; sequencing was by immunoSEQ multiplex PCR. The profile shows roughly 100,000 clones, about two thirds of them singletons. What was sequenced was peripheral blood. The receptors come from a human donor with acute or convalescent COVID-19. The donor label of this sample is uncertain. Each CDR3 is given with its conserved first and last residue. The order of the fields is CDR3 DNA, CDR3 protein, CDR3 length, J gene, V gene, D gene, clone size. A D gene is named only where the DNA matches it firmly. The listing skips clone size in some rows; elsewhere it reads once, few, many or a size class.

DNA: TGTGCCAGCAGTGAACCGGGGACATACTTTAATGGCTACACCTTC; CDR3: CASSEPGTYFNGYTF; length: 15; J: TRBJ1-2; V: TRBV6-1; D: .; size: .
DNA: TGTGCCAGCTTCCGACTGAGCCCCGGGGAGCTGTTTTTT; CDR3: CASFRLSPGELFF; length: 13; J: TRBJ2-2; V: TRBV7-9; D: .; size: .
DNA: TGTGCCAGCAGGCTGGGACTAGCGGAAGCCAAAAACATTCAGTACTTC; CDR3: CASRLGLAEAKNIQYF; length: 16; J: TRBJ2-4; V: TRBV2; D: TRBD2; size: .
DNA: TGTGCCAGCAGCTCGGATACGCAGTATTTT; CDR3: CASSSDTQYF; length: 10; J: TRBJ2-3; V: TRBV7-9; D: .; size: .
DNA: TGCGCCAGCAGATCCGGGACAGGGGGCAGAGGAGACTATGGCTACACCTTC; CDR3: CASRSGTGGRGDYGYTF; length: 17; J: TRBJ1-2; V: TRBV5-1; D: TRBD1; size: .
DNA: TGTGCCAGCAGCTCGACAGGGGGTTCCCTCTATGGCTACACCTTC; CDR3: CASSSTGGSLYGYTF; length: 15; J: TRBJ1-2; V: TRBV5-6; D: TRBD1; size: .
DNA: TGTGCCAGCTCACCCGTTGGACAGAGACCCTACGAGCAGTACTTC; CDR3: CASSPVGQRPYEQYF; length: 15; J: TRBJ2-7; V: TRBV18; D: .; size: many
DNA: TGTGCCACAACGCTGGGGGCGGTGGTATGGGCTGAAGCTTTCTTT; CDR3: CATTLGAVVWAEAFF; length: 15; J: TRBJ1-1; V: TRBV10-3; D: .; size: .
DNA: TGTGCCAGCAGCTTATTGGACTCCGACAATGAGCAGTTCTTC; CDR3: CASSLLDSDNEQFF; length: 14; J: TRBJ2-1; V: TRBV9; D: .; size: few
DNA: TGTGCCAGCAGCCCAGGAGGGGTCAGGGGGCGAAATGGCTACACCTTC; CDR3: CASSPGGVRGRNGYTF; length: 16; J: TRBJ1-2; V: TRBV7-2; D: TRBD1; size: few
DNA: TGCAGCGTTGAAACACTAGCGGAACAAGAGACCCAGTACTTC; CDR3: CSVETLAEQETQYF; length: 14; J: TRBJ2-5; V: TRBV29-1; D: TRBD2; size: .
DNA: TGTGCCAGCAGCAAAGAGGAGCTGATGGATACGCAGTATTTT; CDR3: CASSKEELMDTQYF; length: 14; J: TRBJ2-3; V: TRBV4-2; D: .; size: .
DNA: TGTGCCAGCAGTCCGCTAAGTGGTGTTAGCTCCTATAATTCACCCCTCCACTTT; CDR3: CASSPLSGVSSYNSPLHF; length: 18; J: TRBJ1-6; V: TRBV6-6; D: .; size: .
DNA: TGTGCCAGCAGCTTAAACGAAGGACAGGGGGCATATGGCTACACCTTC; CDR3: CASSLNEGQGAYGYTF; length: 16; J: TRBJ1-2; V: TRBV7-9; D: TRBD1; size: .
DNA: TGCAGCGTTGAAGAAGGACTAGCCCTAGCGGATACGCAGTATTTT; CDR3: CSVEEGLALADTQYF; length: 15; J: TRBJ2-3; V: TRBV29-1; D: TRBD2; size: .
DNA: TGTGCCAGCAGCCGCGGGACGGCCAATAACAATCAGCCCCAGCATTTT; CDR3: CASSRGTANNNQPQHF; length: 16; J: TRBJ1-5; V: TRBV27; D: .; size: .
DNA: TGTGCCAGCCTTAGTACCAGCGGGACAGATACGCAGTATTTT; CDR3: CASLSTSGTDTQYF; length: 14; J: TRBJ2-3; V: TRBV6-5; D: .; size: .
DNA: TGTGCCAGCAGCCAATCCGGGGGGACTGAAGCTTTCTTT; CDR3: CASSQSGGTEAFF; length: 13; J: TRBJ1-1; V: TRBV4-2; D: .; size: few
DNA: TGTGCCAGCAGAAAGGACTCGGCGAACACTGAAGCTTTCTTT; CDR3: CASRKDSANTEAFF; length: 14; J: TRBJ1-1; V: TRBV6-4; D: .; size: .
DNA: TGTGCCAGCAGCGTTGGACGGCGGGCGGGGCGAGGTGGCTACACCTTC; CDR3: CASSVGRRAGRGGYTF; length: 16; J: TRBJ1-2; V: TRBV9; D: .; size: .
DNA: TGTGCCAGCAGTCGGGATTTTCAGCCCCAGCATTTT; CDR3: CASSRDFQPQHF; length: 12; J: TRBJ1-5; V: TRBV5-8; D: .; size: .
DNA: TGTGCCAGTAGTATGGAACAGGGGATAAATTCACCCCTCCACTTT; CDR3: CASSMEQGINSPLHF; length: 15; J: TRBJ1-6; V: TRBV19; D: TRBD1; size: .
DNA: TGTGCCAGTAGTATAGGGCCGCAGGGCGCCTACGAGCAGTACTTC; CDR3: CASSIGPQGAYEQYF; length: 15; J: TRBJ2-7; V: TRBV19; D: .; size: .
DNA: TGTGCCAGCAGCCCTCGCTATGGCACAGATACGCAGTATTTT; CDR3: CASSPRYGTDTQYF; length: 14; J: TRBJ2-3; V: TRBV5-8; D: .; size: .
DNA: TGCGCCAGCAGTAGGGACAGCGCGAACACCGGGGAGCTGTTTTTT; CDR3: CASSRDSANTGELFF; length: 15; J: TRBJ2-2; V: TRBV10-1; D: TRBD1; size: .
DNA: TGTGCCAGCAGCTTGGGACAGCCAGCGGAGACCCAGTACTTC; CDR3: CASSLGQPAETQYF; length: 14; J: TRBJ2-5; V: TRBV5-5; D: .; size: .
DNA: TGCGCCAGCAGCAAATCCGGGACAGGATCAACTAATGAAAAACTGTTTTTT; CDR3: CASSKSGTGSTNEKLFF; length: 17; J: TRBJ1-4; V: TRBV5-1; D: TRBD1; size: .
DNA: TGTGCCAGCAGCCGGACAGGAAGCTACGAGCAGTACTTC; CDR3: CASSRTGSYEQYF; length: 13; J: TRBJ2-7; V: TRBV7-3; D: TRBD1; size: .
DNA: TGCGCCAGCAGCGTGCTAGCGGGGGAGTACAATGAGCAGTTCTTC; CDR3: CASSVLAGEYNEQFF; length: 15; J: TRBJ2-1; V: TRBV5-1; D: TRBD2; size: .
DNA: TGCGCCAGCAGCCCGGCCTTGGGGGGGGAGACCCAGTACTTC; CDR3: CASSPALGGETQYF; length: 14; J: TRBJ2-5; V: TRBV5-1; D: TRBD2; size: .
DNA: TGTGCCAGCTCACCAACACAGGGAAGCGGTGGCGGGGAGCTGTTTTTT; CDR3: CASSPTQGSGGGELFF; length: 16; J: TRBJ2-2; V: TRBV18; D: .; size: .
DNA: TGTGCCAGCAGTTTCCCAGGGACATATGGCTACACCTTC; CDR3: CASSFPGTYGYTF; length: 13; J: TRBJ1-2; V: TRBV28; D: .; size: .
DNA: TGTGCCAGCACTAGAACCCGGTGGAGCTATGGCTACACCTTC; CDR3: CASTRTRWSYGYTF; length: 14; J: TRBJ1-2; V: TRBV6-5; D: .; size: .
DNA: TGTGCCAGCAGTGGAGGAGACAGGGGACAGCCCCAGCATTTT; CDR3: CASSGGDRGQPQHF; length: 14; J: TRBJ1-5; V: TRBV2; D: TRBD1; size: few
DNA: TGTGCCAGCTCAAGCCATAAGAACACTGAAGCTTTCTTT; CDR3: CASSSHKNTEAFF; length: 13; J: TRBJ1-1; V: TRBV18; D: .; size: .
DNA: TGTGCCAGCAGCGACGGACAGGGGGGAATTCAGCCCCAGCATTTT; CDR3: CASSDGQGGIQPQHF; length: 15; J: TRBJ1-5; V: TRBV2; D: TRBD1; size: .
DNA: TGTGCCAGCAGCTTTACGGGACAGGGGCTCACTGAAGCTTTCTTT; CDR3: CASSFTGQGLTEAFF; length: 15; J: TRBJ1-1; V: TRBV7-2; D: TRBD1; size: .
DNA: TGTGCCAGCAGTGCAGGGTATTTGCAGCCCCAGCATTTT; CDR3: CASSAGYLQPQHF; length: 13; J: TRBJ1-5; V: TRBV2; D: .; size: once
DNA: TGTGCCAGAAGCTTGGCAAACAAGAACACCGGGGAGCTGTTTTTT; CDR3: CARSLANKNTGELFF; length: 15; J: TRBJ2-2; V: TRBV5-3; D: .; size: .
DNA: TGTGCCAGCAGCTTAACGGGGTTGGCGGGTCAGCCCCAGCATTTT; CDR3: CASSLTGLAGQPQHF; length: 15; J: TRBJ1-5; V: TRBV7-2; D: .; size: .
DNA: TGCGCCAGCAGCTTCGGGGACAGGGCGCACAATGAGCAGTTCTTC; CDR3: CASSFGDRAHNEQFF; length: 15; J: TRBJ2-1; V: TRBV5-1; D: TRBD1; size: .
DNA: TGCGCCCGCAGCTTGGGGGGGGGCGATGGGCCCCAGCATTTT; CDR3: CARSLGGGDGPQHF; length: 14; J: TRBJ1-5; V: TRBV5-1; D: .; size: .
DNA: TGTGCCAGCAGTGGGACCACAGGGGGGTTCGGGGAGCTGTTTTTT; CDR3: CASSGTTGGFGELFF; length: 15; J: TRBJ2-2; V: TRBV25-1; D: TRBD1; size: .
DNA: TGTGCCAGCAGCGTAGGAGGCAGGGGGCTAACCGGGGAGCTGTTTTTT; CDR3: CASSVGGRGLTGELFF; length: 16; J: TRBJ2-2; V: TRBV9; D: TRBD1; size: .
DNA: TGTGCCAGCAGCTTAGCGAGAGGTACTGAGCAGTTCTTC; CDR3: CASSLARGTEQFF; length: 13; J: TRBJ2-1; V: TRBV7-2; D: .; size: .
DNA: TGTGCCAGCAGCCCCAGGGGGGCTAATAATGAAAAACTGTTTTTT; CDR3: CASSPRGANNEKLFF; length: 15; J: TRBJ1-4; V: TRBV9; D: TRBD1; size: .
DNA: TGTGCCAGCAGCTCGGTAGGGCTAGCGGGGGTTCGGGAGCTGTTTTTT; CDR3: CASSSVGLAGVRELFF; length: 16; J: TRBJ2-2; V: TRBV5-4; D: TRBD2; size: .
DNA: TGTGCCAGTAGTCTCCTGAGGACTAGCGGGGGACCAGATACGCAGTATTTT; CDR3: CASSLLRTSGGPDTQYF; length: 17; J: TRBJ2-3; V: TRBV19; D: TRBD2; size: .
DNA: TGTGCCAGCAGCTCCCGGGACAGCATCTTCTATGGCTACACCTTC; CDR3: CASSSRDSIFYGYTF; length: 15; J: TRBJ1-2; V: TRBV13; D: TRBD1; size: few
DNA: TGTGCCAGCTCAGACATAAGGATGAACACTGAAGCTTTCTTT; CDR3: CASSDIRMNTEAFF; length: 14; J: TRBJ1-1; V: TRBV6-5; D: .; size: .